Shown below are 27 T cell receptor beta chains from a single sample sequenced in a study of beta chain features in type 1 diabetes. The investigators reverse transcribed all of the isolated RNA, so they sequenced expressed TCRB transcripts. The data were produced by immunoSEQ multiplex PCR, yet TCRdb's version contains in-frame clones alone and is incomplete. The sample consists of approximately 150,000 clones, over 7.5% of them appearing once. The sample taken for sequencing was central memory CD4+ T cells from blood. The source of these receptors is a woman aged 18 to 35 in good health.

The chain carries TRBV6-5 and TRBJ2-7; 7 bases map to TRBD1. With V trimmed by 0 bases and J by 0 bases, 2 bases remained unmatched. The CDR3 loop spans 15 amino acids. The germline CDR1 and CDR2 sequences are MNHEY and SVGAGI. The CDR3, as DNA: TGTGCCAGCAGTTACTCGGGACAGCTCTCCTACGAGCAGTACTTC. This encodes CASSYSGQLSYEQYF.

The chain is built from TRBV30 and TRBJ1-2; 9 bases match TRBD1. The trim removed 2 bases at V and 6 bases at J, leaving 7 bases unmatched. Germline V gives CDR1 GTSNPN, CDR2 SVGIG (reference sequence). There are 14 residues in the CDR3. The DNA for the CDR3 is TGTGCCTGGAGTCCGAAACAGGGGGCGAATGGCTACACCTTC. Translation: CAWSPKQGANGYTF.

A few counts support this clone. V is TRBV7-2 and J is TRBJ2-1, with 11 bases aligning to TRBD2. Losses at the gene ends were 4 bases for V and 9 bases for J; bases not matched to a gene: 5. The germline CDR1 and CDR2 sequences are SGHTA and FQGNSA. This CDR3 comprises 14 residues. The CDR3 DNA reads as TGTGCCAGCAGCTATATAGCGGGAGGGGTTGAGCAGTTCTTC. Protein product: CASSYIAGGVEQFF. The full variable domain, rest sourced from reference TRBV7-2 and TRBJ2-1, is GAGVSQSPSNKVTEKGKDVELRCDPISGHTALYWYRQSLGQGLEFLIYFQGNSAPDKSGLPSDRFSAERTGGSVSTLTIQRTQQEDSAVYLCASSYIAGGVEQFFGPGTRLTVL.

This clone has only a few counts. The rearrangement joins TRBV30 to TRBJ2-7, with TRBD2 identical over 13 bases. V lost 5 bases, J lost 7 bases, and 8 bases stayed unmatched. The CDR3 loop spans 14 amino acids. CDR1 GTSNPN and CDR2 SVGIG come from the germline V gene (reference sequence). Here the CDR3 DNA reads TGTGCCTGGGGGACTAGCGGGACGCAGGGGGAGCAGTACTTC. As protein: CAWGTSGTQGEQYF.

The gene calls are TRBV7-2 and TRBJ2-2; 8 bases match TRBD2. V lost 6 bases and J lost 0; bases outside the gene matches: 6. This CDR3 region has 16 residues. Germline CDR1 SGHTA, CDR2 FQGNSA. CDR3 residues: CASSLAGPANTGELFF. The CDR3 DNA reads as TGTGCCAGCAGTCTAGCGGGCCCCGCGAACACCGGGGAGCTGTTTTTT.

In its sample, this clone was seen a few times. The genes are TRBV29-1 and TRBJ1-1, with unresolved D. Trimming cost V 4 bases and J 3 bases, with 12 bases left between them. The CDR3 sequence is 13 residues long. CDR1 is SQVTM and CDR2 is ANQGSEA in the germline V gene. The CDR3 bases are TGCAGCGTTGGATTTACGGCGGACACTGAAGCTTTCTTT. This translates into CSVGFTADTEAFF.

This clone was detected only a few times. This sequence joins TRBV2 and TRBJ1-2, with 7 bases aligning to TRBD1. The CDR3 has 13 amino acids. From germline, CDR1 is SNHLY and CDR2 FYNNEI. The J segment lost 8 bases and the V segment lost 6 bases, leaving 9 bases of the junction unmatched. The CDR3 loop is CASSEQGLEGYTF. The CDR3 DNA sequence: TGTGCCAGCAGCGAACAGGGGCTTGAGGGCTACACCTTC. Looking up the rest from reference TRBV2 and TRBJ1-2 gives the full variable domain: EPEVTQTPSHQVTQMGQEVILRCVPISNHLYFYWYRQILGQKVEFLVSFYNNEISEKSEIFDDQFSVERPDGSNFTLKIRSTKLEDSAMYFCASSEQGLEGYTFGSGTRLTVV.

This clone appeared a few times. This chain uses TRBV18 with TRBJ2-1; tentative D call: TRBD2 (5 bases). The V gene lost 6 bases and the J gene lost 5 bases, with 11 bases spanning the gap. The CDR3 has 13 amino acids. Germline CDR1 is KGHSH and CDR2 is LQKENI. Here the CDR3 reads CASSRQEDNEQFF. CDR3 nucleotide sequence: TGTGCCAGCTCGCGCCAGGAGGACAATGAGCAGTTCTTC. Variable domain in full (rest from reference TRBV18 and TRBJ2-1): NAGVMQNPRHLVRRRGQEARLRCSPMKGHSHVYWYRQLPEEGLKFMVYLQKENIIDESGMPKERFSAEFPKEGPSILRIQQVVRGDSAAYFCASSRQEDNEQFFGPGTRLTVL.

This clone occurred a few times. The gene calls are TRBV6-5 and TRBJ2-7, with D possibly TRBD1 on 5 matching bases. Germline V gene data show CDR1 as MNHEY and CDR2 as SVGAGI. The CDR3 loop spans 13 amino acids. Trimming shortened V by 11 bases and J by 0 bases, and 14 bases separated the two germline ends. DNA for the CDR3: TGTGCCCGTCAGGGCCCCATCTCCTACGAGCAGTACTTC. It specifies CARQGPISYEQYF.

The chain joins TRBV4-1 to TRBJ2-5; 10 nucleotides align to TRBD2. V lost 1 base and J lost 5; bases outside the gene matches: 7. The CDR3 runs to 16 residues. In germline, CDR1 is MGHRA, CDR2 YSYEKL. This CDR3 is CASSQGEGAGGETQYF. The CDR3 DNA reads TGCGCCAGCAGCCAAGGAGAGGGAGCGGGAGGGGAGACCCAGTACTTC.

The DNA for the CDR3 is TGTGCCAGCAGCTTAAGAGCGGACGGACCGCAAGAGACCCAGTACTTC. Its protein product is CASSLRADGPQETQYF. The chain has TRBV7-3 and TRBJ2-5; a weak D match, TRBD2 (5 bases). The CDR3 loop spans 16 amino acids. In germline, CDR1 is SGHTA, CDR2 FQGTGA. V was shortened by 1 base and J by 2 bases, with 14 bases between the two germline ends.

This clone was found many times. The chain recombines TRBV29-1 with TRBJ2-3; 9 bases line up with TRBD1. CDR1 is SQVTM and CDR2 is ANQGSEA in the germline V gene. The CDR3 loop spans 11 amino acids. The junction had 1 base not matched to a gene; V was cut back by 6 bases and J by 6 bases. This CDR3 is CSVQGADTQYF. CDR3 nucleotides: TGCAGCGTACAGGGGGCTGATACGCAGTATTTT.

This clone occurred a few times. This chain uses TRBV5-1 with TRBJ2-7; 12 nucleotides line up with TRBD2. The CDR3 runs to 16 residues. Trimming took 4 bases from V and 2 from J; bases not matched to a gene: 7. The germline gives CDR1 SGHRS, CDR2 YFSETQ. The CDR3 DNA follows: TGCGCCAGCAGCCCTACCCGGACTAGCGGGGCCTACGAGCAGTACTTC. Protein sequence: CASSPTRTSGAYEQYF.

This clone was observed many times. The gene calls are TRBV12-5 and TRBJ1-5; 11 bases are shared with TRBD1. The CDR3 sequence is 15 residues long. Germline V gene data show CDR1 as LGHNT and CDR2 as FRNRAP. The trim removed 4 bases at V and 4 bases at J, leaving 3 bases unmatched. The CDR3 DNA is TGTGCTAGTGGTTCGGGACAGGGGGATAATCAGCCCCAGCATTTT. This sequence encodes CASGSGQGDNQPQHF.

The genes are TRBV27 and TRBJ1-5; D unresolved. Germline V gene data show CDR1 as MNHEY and CDR2 as SMNVEV (reference sequence). The CDR3 sequence is 12 residues long. Between the trimmed V and J ends, which lost 5 bases and 3 bases, there was a span of 5 bases. The CDR3 is CASSPFNQPQHF. CDR3 nucleotide sequence: TGTGCCAGCAGTCCCTTCAATCAGCCCCAGCATTTT.

This clone occurred once. The chain is built from TRBV5-4 and TRBJ1-1; D not resolved. CDR3 length equals 12 residues. Trimming removed 1 base from V and 8 bases from J, with 9 bases in between. Per the germline V gene, CDR1 is SGHNT and CDR2 is YYREEE (reference sequence). The chain's CDR3 is CASSLIGEEAFF. In DNA, the CDR3 is TGTGCCAGCAGCTTGATCGGGGAGGAAGCTTTCTTT. The full variable domain, with the rest looked up from reference TRBV5-4 and TRBJ1-1, is ETGVTQSPTHLIKTRGQQVTLRCSSQSGHNTVSWYQQALGQGPQFIFQYYREEENGRGNFPPRFSGLQFPNYSSELNVNALELDDSALYLCASSLIGEEAFFGQGTRLTVV.

Turning to this clone: Other DNA variants within this sample encode the same CDR3. The genes are TRBV7-6 and TRBJ2-2, with 7 bases that match TRBD1. CDR1 is SGHVS, CDR2 FNYEAQ, per germline. This CDR3 spans 15 amino acids. J gave up 1 base and V 5 bases, and 4 bases lay outside the gene matches. The CDR3 loop is CASSRTGENTGELFF. DNA for the CDR3: TGTGCCAGCAGCAGGACAGGAGAGAACACCGGGGAGCTGTTTTTT.

This clone was observed a few times. The rearrangement uses TRBV30 and TRBJ2-1; D is unresolved. Germline values: CDR1 GTSNPN, CDR2 SVGIG (reference sequence). The V and J ends lost 1 base and 7 bases respectively, with 11 bases between them. The CDR3 consists of 13 residues. CDR3 nucleotide sequence: TGTGCCTGGAGTGAGCACCTCGGGAATGAGCAGTTCTTC. It is translated as CAWSEHLGNEQFF.

This clone has more than one count but fewer than ten. Additional DNA sequences in this sample encode the identical CDR3. The rearrangement links TRBV15 to TRBJ1-2, with a weak D call TRBD1 (5 bases). CDR3 size: 12 residues. V was pared by 0 bases and J by 8 bases, with 7 bases between. Germline CDR1 is LNHNV and CDR2 is YYDKDF (reference sequence). CDR3 residues: CATSRDQGGYTF. For the CDR3, the DNA is TGTGCCACCAGCAGAGATCAGGGAGGCTACACCTTC.

This clone appeared a few times. The chain couples TRBV5-1 to TRBJ2-1, with D unclear. The CDR3 is 15 amino acids. Trimming stripped 0 bases from V and 0 bases from J, with 7 bases between. Germline V CDR1 and CDR2: SGHRS, YFSETQ. CDR3 nucleotide sequence: TGCGCCAGCAGCTTGGGGCAGGTCTCCTACAATGAGCAGTTCTTC. This gives the protein CASSLGQVSYNEQFF.

This clone was observed a handful of times. The chain joins TRBV7-8 to TRBJ1-3; D unclear. The germline CDR1 and CDR2 sequences are SGHVS and FQNEAQ. The CDR3 covers 14 residues. Trimming pared 0 bases from V and 4 bases from J, leaving 7 bases between. The DNA for the CDR3 is TGTGCCAGCAGCTTAGCGCTTCGGGGAAACACCATATATTTT. Translating gives CASSLALRGNTIYF.

The chain links TRBV2 to TRBJ2-1; 10 bases fit TRBD2. There are 16 residues in the CDR3. V gave up 5 bases and J gave up 6 bases; unmatched junction bases: 10. Germline V gene data show CDR1 as SNHLY and CDR2 as FYNNEI. The CDR3 coding sequence is TGTGCCAGCAGTAGGCTAGCGGGAGATTTAGTCAATGAGCAGTTCTTC. Its protein product is CASSRLAGDLVNEQFF.

CDR3 protein: CASSPRRTGGDNEQFF. The CDR3 DNA reads as TGTGCCAGCAGTCCCCGTCGGACGGGAGGAGACAATGAGCAGTTCTTC. The chain couples TRBV6-6 to TRBJ2-1; 7 nucleotides match TRBD2. The germline gives CDR1 MNHNY, CDR2 SVGAGI (reference sequence). The CDR3 extends over 16 amino acids. The V and J ends lost 5 bases and 5 bases, in that order; junction bases with no gene match: 12.

The V call is TRBV5-4, the J call TRBJ1-1, with D maybe TRBD1 (5 bases). From germline, CDR1 is SGHNT and CDR2 YYREEE (reference sequence). This CDR3 is 13 amino acids long. Between the trimmed V and J ends, which lost 4 bases and 8 bases, there was a span of 15 bases. The CDR3 DNA reads as TGTGCCAGCAGCCCAAGGAGGGGCACCGAAGCTTTCTTT. This sequence encodes CASSPRRGTEAFF. The full variable domain, in which reference TRBV5-4 and TRBJ1-1 provide the parts outside the CDR3, is ETGVTQSPTHLIKTRGQQVTLRCSSQSGHNTVSWYQQALGQGPQFIFQYYREEENGRGNFPPRFSGLQFPNYSSELNVNALELDDSALYLCASSPRRGTEAFFGQGTRLTVV.

The CDR3 DNA is TGTGCCTGGAACCTTGGACTAGCGGGAGGGAGGGAGACCCAGTACTTC. Translating gives CAWNLGLAGGRETQYF. The chain joins TRBV30 to TRBJ2-5, with TRBD2 matching over 15 bases. With V trimmed by 4 bases and J by 5 bases, 8 bases remained unmatched. The CDR3 consists of 16 residues. The germline gives CDR1 GTSNPN, CDR2 SVGIG (reference sequence). Based on the CDR3 plus reference TRBV30 and TRBJ2-5, the full variable domain is SQTIHQWPATLVQPVGSPLSLECTVEGTSNPNLYWYRQAAGRGLQLLFYSVGIGQISSEVPQNLSASRPQDRQFILSSKKLLLSDSGFYLCAWNLGLAGGRETQYFGPGTRLLVL.

The V call is TRBV7-2, the J call TRBJ1-2; D gene uncertain. The CDR3 runs 14 residues. Between the trimmed V and J ends, which lost 2 bases and 4 bases, there was a span of 11 bases. Looked up from germline, CDR1 is SGHTA and CDR2 is FQGNSA. CDR3 DNA: TGTGCCAGCAGCTTAAGTCGGCAGGTCTATGGCTACACCTTC. It yields the protein CASSLSRQVYGYTF.

V usage is TRBV5-4 and J usage is TRBJ2-7, with 11 bases identical to TRBD2. The V segment lost 5 bases and the J segment 6 bases; nucleotides outside the gene matches: 7. The CDR3 covers 14 residues. Germline V CDR1 and CDR2: SGHNT, YYREEE (reference sequence). The CDR3 sequence is CASSTGLADLEQYF. CDR3 in DNA: TGTGCCAGCAGTACGGGACTAGCGGACCTCGAGCAGTACTTC.